Following are 5 T cell receptor beta chains from one sample sequenced in a study of control samples from healthy donors and cancer patients. Only in-frame clones appear in the TCRdb table, and some are missing; sequencing was by immunoSEQ multiplex PCR. The profile shows 80,000 to 100,000 clones, around three quarters of them singletons. Source material: blood. Source of these receptors: a young woman in good health.

This sequence joins TRBV18 and TRBJ1-4; 11 bases match TRBD1. The CDR3 covers 14 residues. Per the germline V gene, CDR1 is KGHSH and CDR2 is LQKENI. J lost 6 bases, V lost 5 bases, and 2 bases had no gene match. This chain's CDR3 is CASSVDRGHEKLFF. In nucleotides, the CDR3 is TGTGCCAGCTCAGTGGACAGGGGGCATGAAAAACTGTTTTTT.

This chain links TRBV5-8 with TRBJ1-2; TRBD1 matches at 7 bases. The V gene end was trimmed by 0 bases and the J gene end by 7 bases; junction bases not matched to a gene: 9. This CDR3 is 15 amino acids long. Looked up from germline, CDR1 is SGHTS and CDR2 is YDEGEE. CDR3 sequence: CASSLGGDRVSGYTF. CDR3 sequence (DNA): TGTGCCAGCAGCTTGGGGGGGGACAGAGTATCTGGCTACACCTTC. Variable domain in full (rest from reference TRBV5-8 and TRBJ1-2): EAGVTQSPTHLIKTRGQQATLRCSPISGHTSVYWYQQALGLGLQFLLWYDEGEERNRGNFPPRFSGRQFPNYSSELNVNALELEDSALYLCASSLGGDRVSGYTFGSGTRLTVV.

The chain carries TRBV6-2 or TRBV6-3 and TRBJ2-3, with 8 positions matching TRBD2. Germline V gene sequence: CDR1 MNHEY, CDR2 SVGEGT. With V trimmed by 2 bases and J by 5 bases, 9 bases remained unmatched. The CDR3 has 16 amino acids. CDR3 bases: TGTGCCAGCAGTTACCCCACGGGGGGGCTCGGAGATACGCAGTATTTT. Encoded protein: CASSYPTGGLGDTQYF.

The J gene is TRBJ1-1, the V gene TRBV18, with D uncertain. The V gene lost 3 bases and the J gene lost 0 bases, with 11 bases spanning the gap. Germline lookup yields CDR1 KGHSH and CDR2 LQKENI. The CDR3 is 15 amino acids. The CDR3 reads CASSPPALMNTEAFF. The CDR3 DNA is TGTGCCAGCTCACCCCCAGCCCTCATGAACACTGAAGCTTTCTTT.

The chain combines TRBV3-1 (or the pseudogene TRBV3-2) with TRBJ1-1, with D unclear. This CDR3 spans 14 amino acids. V lost 1 base and J 7 bases, leaving 13 bases between the germline ends. Looked up from germline, CDR1 is LGHDT and CDR2 is YNNKEL (reference sequence). This CDR3 reads CASSQVAWGGEAFF. CDR3 in DNA: TGTGCCAGCAGCCAAGTGGCCTGGGGAGGTGAAGCTTTCTTT.